This T cell receptor beta chain emerged from a study of shared clonotypes between healthy human individuals. Across the whole study: Donor ages ranged 18 to 49 years: a couple of women, a few men. Study results and limitations: What naive subsets generally showed was a larger estimated richness than memory subsets showed.

CD4+ cells underwent separation, giving CD45RA+ naive and CD45RA-negative memory subsets. Germline CDR1 reads SGHVS; CDR2 reads FQNEAQ. The CDR3 loop spans 13 amino acids. Trimming stripped 3 bases from V and 4 bases from J, with 9 bases between. This was a deep-level run. TCRdb's table, derived via immunoSEQ multiplex PCR, lists solely in-frame clones and lacks some. The sample has about 710,000 clones, 55% to 85% seen once. To note about this clone: What it binds is unknown.

The sequencing sample was made of memory CD4+ T cells sorted from blood. Subset indicated: CD45RA-negative fraction. The chain uses TRBV7-8 and TRBJ1-2; D remains unclear. This receptor was obtained from a woman in her thirties in good health. CDR3 sequence reads: CASSFGEIYGYTF. In DNA, the CDR3 is TGTGCCAGCAGCTTTGGGGAAATCTATGGCTACACCTTC.